These 23 T cell receptor beta chains came from one sample sequenced in a study of blood T cells in healthy people across ages. Sample-barcoded 5' priming and a J-beta primer mix drove a second PCR of 7 to 11 cycles. TCRdb ran MiXCR on the 5' RACE reads and lists one entry per CDR3 protein. The profile shows approximately 2,000,000 distinct CDR3 sequences, 30% to 40% of them singletons. The sample taken for sequencing was blood. Source of these receptors: a human donor in good health.

The chain has TRBV7-2 and TRBJ2-4; no firm D call. Per germline, CDR1 SGHTA and CDR2 FQGNSA. V lost 5 bases, J lost 13 bases, and 15 bases lay in between. CDR3 length: 12 amino acids. The CDR3 loop is CASSRSRNVQYF. In DNA form, the CDR3 reads TGTGCCAGCAGCCGTTCGCGGAACGTGCAGTACTTC.

The CDR3 sequence: CASSFGSHWEQYF. As DNA, the CDR3 is TGTGCCAGCAGTTTTGGGAGCCACTGGGAGCAGTACTTC. This rearrangement joins TRBV27 to TRBJ2-7; TRBD2 might be the D (5 bases). This CDR3 has 13 amino acids. The germline V gene has CDR1 MNHEY and CDR2 SMNVEV (reference sequence). The V end was cut by 3 bases, the J end by 7 bases, with 13 bases between.

J is TRBJ1-2 and V is TRBV5-1; TRBD1 matches 8 bases. Germline CDR1 is SGHRS and CDR2 is YFSETQ. CDR3 size: 14 residues. Trimming removed 6 bases from V and 7 bases from J; junction bases left unmatched: 11. The DNA of the CDR3 is TGCGCCAGCACGTCGGGACAGGTGGGCTGTGGCTACACCTTC. Translating gives CASTSGQVGCGYTF.

The chain combines TRBV20-1 with TRBJ2-5; a possible D gene is TRBD2 (5 bases). This CDR3 region has 15 residues. Germline V CDR1 and CDR2: DFQATT, SNEGSKA (reference sequence). V gave up 5 bases and J gave up 5 bases, with 21 bases separating them. The CDR3 DNA sequence: TGCAGTGCTCCCCGCGGGCTTGTGGGGAGTGAGACCCAGTACTTC. Translating it yields CSAPRGLVGSETQYF.

The V call is TRBV28, the J call TRBJ1-6; 8 bases agree with TRBD1. This CDR3 spans 16 amino acids. Germline V gene sequence: CDR1 MDHEN, CDR2 SYDVKM. With V trimmed by 5 bases and J by 7 bases, 10 bases remained unmatched. The CDR3 region has the DNA TGTGCCAGCAGTGCCCCAGGACAGGGAGTAAATTCACCCCTCCACTTT. Translated, it gives CASSAPGQGVNSPLHF.

V is TRBV28 and J is TRBJ1-2, with D possibly TRBD1 on 5 matching bases. The CDR3 runs 15 residues. Trimming removed 3 bases at V and 6 bases at J, with 17 bases between. CDR1 and CDR2 (germline): MDHEN, SYDVKM. The CDR3 loop is CASSFLVGQINGYTF. CDR3 in DNA: TGTGCCAGCAGTTTTCTTGTGGGGCAGATTAATGGCTACACCTTC.

This rearrangement joins TRBV12-3 or TRBV12-4 to TRBJ2-7; 10 nucleotides line up with TRBD2. V lost 4 bases to trimming and J lost 2 bases; unmatched junction nucleotides: 5. This CDR3 spans 15 amino acids. The CDR3 nucleotides are TGTGCCAGCAGTTCAAGCGGGGGGGTCCCCTACGAGCAGTACTTC. Residues: CASSSSGGVPYEQYF.

This clonotype was observed a handful of times. The V call is TRBV4-2, the J call TRBJ2-7, with 7 bases aligning to TRBD1. The J segment lost 3 bases and the V segment lost 0 bases, leaving 8 bases of the junction unmatched. The length of the CDR3 is 16 residues. Germline CDR1 and CDR2: LGHNA and YNFKEQ. CDR3 DNA sequence: TGTGCCAGCAGCCAAGAATCTGGGACAGTGCTCTACGAGCAGTACTTC. It codes for CASSQESGTVLYEQYF.

This clonotype occurred many times. This sequence joins TRBV12-3 or TRBV12-4 and TRBJ2-5; 9 bases are a match to TRBD2. The CDR3 loop spans 15 amino acids. After removal of 2 bases from V and 2 bases from J, the junction contained 3 bases not matched to a gene. The CDR3 is CASSLSGGLQETQYF. CDR3 in DNA: TGTGCCAGCAGTTTAAGCGGGGGGCTACAAGAGACCCAGTACTTC.

The CDR3 nucleotides read TGCGCCAGCAGCCAAGAAATCTATGAGCAGTTCTTC. Its protein is CASSQEIYEQFF. The chain employs TRBV4-1 and TRBJ2-1; no definite D call. Germline V gives CDR1 MGHRA, CDR2 YSYEKL. The ends were cut back, 0 bases at V and 8 bases at J, with 5 bases in the middle. The CDR3 has 12 amino acids.

V is TRBV15 and J is TRBJ1-1; D gene ambiguous. Trimming stripped 3 bases from V and 5 bases from J, with 10 bases between. Germline CDR1 is LNHNV and CDR2 is YYDKDF (reference sequence). The CDR3 extends over 13 amino acids. The DNA for the CDR3 is TGTGCCACCAGCAGCAAGTCGCGTACTGAAGCTTTCTTT. This sequence encodes CATSSKSRTEAFF. The entire variable domain, with the rest obtained from reference TRBV15 and TRBJ1-1, is as follows: DAMVIQNPRYQVTQFGKPVTLSCSQTLNHNVMYWYQQKSSQAPKLLFHYYDKDFNNEADTPDNFQSRRPNTSFCFLDIRSPGLGDTAMYLCATSSKSRTEAFFGQGTRLTVV.

This chain links TRBV9 with TRBJ2-7; either TRBD1 or TRBD2 may fit D (5 bases each). Between the trimmed V and J ends, which lost 0 bases and 0 bases, there was a span of 10 bases. The germline V gene encodes CDR1 SGDLS and CDR2 YYNGEE. This CDR3 region has 15 residues. The CDR3 DNA is TGTGCCAGCAGCGTAGGTTGGGGGAACTCCTACGAGCAGTACTTC. Translation: CASSVGWGNSYEQYF. The full variable domain, rest sourced from reference TRBV9 and TRBJ2-7, is DSGVTQTPKHLITATGQRVTLRCSPRSGDLSVYWYQQSLDQGLQFLIQYYNGEERAKGNILERFSAQQFPDLHSELNLSSLELGDSALYFCASSVGWGNSYEQYFGPGTRLTVT.

This clonotype was picked up a small number of times. J is TRBJ1-2 and V is TRBV7-9, with TRBD1 identical over 8 bases. CDR1 is SEHNR and CDR2 is FQNEAQ in the germline V gene (reference sequence). CDR3 length: 14 residues. Trimming cost V 4 bases and J 6 bases; bases outside gene matches: 7. CDR3 nucleotide sequence: TGTGCCAGCAGCTATGGACAGGGTGGCGATGGCTACACCTTC. Amino acid sequence: CASSYGQGGDGYTF.

The V call is TRBV7-9, the J call TRBJ2-5, with 8 bases aligning to TRBD2. Germline loops: CDR1 SEHNR, CDR2 FQNEAQ (reference sequence). V shed 5 bases and J 1 base; nucleotides not matched to a gene: 15. CDR3 length: 18 residues. The CDR3: CASSAGSSGFRGQETQYF. The CDR3 nucleotides read TGTGCCAGCAGCGCCGGATCTAGCGGGTTCAGGGGCCAAGAGACCCAGTACTTC.

The chain joins TRBV6-2 or TRBV6-3 to TRBJ2-1; 10 positions match TRBD2. Germline-derived CDR1 and CDR2 are MNHEY and SVGEGT. The junction had 6 bases not matched to a gene; V was cut back by 3 bases and J by 10 bases. The CDR3 length is 14 residues. CDR3 nucleotide sequence: TGTGCCAGCAGTTATCGAGCGGGGGGGATAGAGCAGTTCTTC. Translating gives CASSYRAGGIEQFF.

The chain recombines TRBV12-3 or TRBV12-4 with TRBJ1-2, with D hard to call. The CDR3 contains 13 residues. Trimming stripped 6 bases from V and 6 bases from J, with 14 bases between. The CDR3 spells CASSPSRSDGYTF. The DNA for the CDR3 is TGTGCCAGCAGCCCCAGTCGGTCGGATGGCTACACCTTC.

This clonotype was counted a few times. The chain employs TRBV28 and TRBJ2-5, with D possibly being TRBD2 (6 bases). Trimming took off 6 bases at V and 5 bases at J, with 16 bases between the two ends. The CDR3 sequence is 14 residues long. Germline CDR1 is MDHEN and CDR2 is SYDVKM. CDR3 protein: CASSATSRKETQYF. The CDR3 DNA sequence: TGTGCCAGCAGCGCGACTAGTAGGAAGGAGACCCAGTACTTC.

This chain joins TRBV12-3 or TRBV12-4 and TRBJ1-5; D gene ambiguous. CDR3 length: 14 amino acids. Trimming cost V 3 bases and J 6 bases, with 12 bases left between them. This CDR3 is CASSLSANRQPQHF. The DNA for the CDR3 is TGTGCCAGCAGTTTGTCTGCTAATCGTCAGCCCCAGCATTTT.

J is TRBJ2-1 and V is TRBV5-1; D may be TRBD1 (6 bases). This CDR3 is built from 16 residues. V was shortened by 5 bases and J by 3 bases, with 18 bases between the two germline ends. In germline, CDR1 is SGHRS, CDR2 YFSETQ. For the CDR3, the DNA is TGCGCCAGCAGTTTCATAGCACAGGGAAACTACAATGAGCAGTTCTTC. Translated: CASSFIAQGNYNEQFF.

The CDR3 coding sequence is TGTGCCAGCAGTGTTTGGGCTGGTGGGAGCACCGGGGAGCTGTTTTTT. As protein: CASSVWAGGSTGELFF. The J gene is TRBJ2-2, the V gene TRBV27; D perhaps matches TRBD2 (5 bases). This CDR3 is built from 16 residues. In germline, CDR1 is MNHEY, CDR2 SMNVEV (reference sequence). Trimming took 5 bases from V and 4 from J, leaving 17 bases between them.

V is TRBV7-2 and J is TRBJ2-7, with 12 bases that match TRBD1. J gave up 4 bases and V 0 bases, and 7 bases lay outside the gene matches. The CDR3 has 17 amino acids. CDR1 and CDR2 from the germline V gene are SGHTA and FQGNSA. The CDR3 loop reads CASSLAHGTGGLYEQYF. The CDR3 DNA reads TGTGCCAGCAGCTTAGCGCATGGGACAGGGGGCCTGTACGAGCAGTACTTC.

This chain uses TRBV12-3 or TRBV12-4 with TRBJ2-3; D may be TRBD1 (6 bases). CDR3 length: 17 amino acids. The ends were cut back, 5 bases at V and 4 bases at J, with 22 bases in the middle. CDR3 in DNA: TGTGCCAGCAGTCCCCTGGATTTACAGGGTGACGCAGATACGCAGTATTTT. Amino acid sequence: CASSPLDLQGDADTQYF.

Here the CDR3 DNA reads TGTGCCAGCAGTTACTTTCCTAGCGGTCACAATGAGCAGTTCTTC. Translation: CASSYFPSGHNEQFF. The genes are TRBV6-5 and TRBJ2-1; 7 bases are a match to TRBD2. V trimming: 1 base; J trimming: 5 bases; junction bases outside the gene matches: 5. Per germline, CDR1 MNHEY and CDR2 SVGAGI. The CDR3 has 15 amino acids.